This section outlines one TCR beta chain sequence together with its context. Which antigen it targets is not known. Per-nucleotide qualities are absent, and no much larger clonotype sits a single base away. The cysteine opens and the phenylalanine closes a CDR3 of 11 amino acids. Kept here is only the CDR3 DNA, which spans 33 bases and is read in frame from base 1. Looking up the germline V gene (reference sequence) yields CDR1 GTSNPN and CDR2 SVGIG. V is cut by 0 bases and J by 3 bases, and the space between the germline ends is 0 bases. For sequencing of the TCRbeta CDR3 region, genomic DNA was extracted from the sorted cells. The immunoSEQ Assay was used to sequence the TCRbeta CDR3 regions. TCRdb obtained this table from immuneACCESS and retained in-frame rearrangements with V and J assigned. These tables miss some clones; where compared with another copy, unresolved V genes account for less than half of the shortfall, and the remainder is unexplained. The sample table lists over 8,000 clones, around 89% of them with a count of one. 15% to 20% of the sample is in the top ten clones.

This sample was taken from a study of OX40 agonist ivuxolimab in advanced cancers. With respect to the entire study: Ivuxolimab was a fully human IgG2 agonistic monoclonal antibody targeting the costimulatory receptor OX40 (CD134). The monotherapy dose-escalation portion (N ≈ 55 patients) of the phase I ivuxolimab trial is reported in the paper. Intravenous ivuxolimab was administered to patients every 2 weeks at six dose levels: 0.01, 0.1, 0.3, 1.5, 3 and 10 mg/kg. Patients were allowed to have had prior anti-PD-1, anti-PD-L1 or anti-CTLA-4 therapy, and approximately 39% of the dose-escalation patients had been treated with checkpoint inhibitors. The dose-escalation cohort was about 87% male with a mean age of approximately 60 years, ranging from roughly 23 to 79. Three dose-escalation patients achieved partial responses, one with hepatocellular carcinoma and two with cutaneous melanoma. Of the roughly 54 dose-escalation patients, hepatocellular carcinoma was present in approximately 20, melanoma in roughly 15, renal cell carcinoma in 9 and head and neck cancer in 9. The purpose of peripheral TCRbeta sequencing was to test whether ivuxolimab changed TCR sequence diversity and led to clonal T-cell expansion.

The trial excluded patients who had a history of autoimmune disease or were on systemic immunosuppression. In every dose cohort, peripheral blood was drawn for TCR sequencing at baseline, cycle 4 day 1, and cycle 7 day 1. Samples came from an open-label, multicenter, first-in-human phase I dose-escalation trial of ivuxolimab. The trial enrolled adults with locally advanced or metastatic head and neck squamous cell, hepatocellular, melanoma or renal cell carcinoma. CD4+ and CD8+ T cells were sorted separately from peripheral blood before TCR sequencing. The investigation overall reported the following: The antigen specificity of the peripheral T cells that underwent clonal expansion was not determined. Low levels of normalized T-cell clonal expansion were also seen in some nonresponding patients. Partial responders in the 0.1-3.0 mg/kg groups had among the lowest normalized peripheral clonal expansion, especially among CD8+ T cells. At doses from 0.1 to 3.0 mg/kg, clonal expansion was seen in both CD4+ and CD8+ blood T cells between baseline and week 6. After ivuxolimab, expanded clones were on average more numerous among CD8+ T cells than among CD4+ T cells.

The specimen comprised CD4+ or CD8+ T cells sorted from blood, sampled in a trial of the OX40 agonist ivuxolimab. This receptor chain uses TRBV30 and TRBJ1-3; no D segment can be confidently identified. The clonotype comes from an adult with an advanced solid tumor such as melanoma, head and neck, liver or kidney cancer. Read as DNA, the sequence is TGTGCCTGGAGTGTTGGAAACACCATATATTTT. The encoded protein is CAWSVGNTIYF. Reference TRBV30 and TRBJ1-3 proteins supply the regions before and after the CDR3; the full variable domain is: SQTIHQWPATLVQPVGSPLSLECTVEGTSNPNLYWYRQAAGRGLQLLFYSVGIGQISSEVPQNLSASRPQDRQFILSSKKLLLSDSGFYLCAWSVGNTIYFGEGSWLTVV.